This TCR beta chain was sequenced during a study of T cells in Graves' hyperthyroidism and ophthalmopathy. Broader study findings: Peripheral blood also featured most of the thyroid clonotypes expanded above 0.001.

Authors of the study amplified TCR beta CDR3 regions from RNA transcripts. Researchers ran a first-round RT-PCR on the TCR CDR3 using the HTBI primer set. TCRdb recomputed calls from the multiplex PCR reads with MiXCR, one row per CDR3 protein. In the table there are some 510,000 distinct CDR3 sequences, roughly 20% of which are singletons. About this clonotype: The antigen remains undetermined.

This CDR3 is 16 amino acids long. Germline CDR1 and CDR2: MDHEN and SYDVKM. V was clipped by 6 bases and J by 2 bases, with 19 bases between them. Absence of ophthalmopathy progression within 18 months defined stable Graves' hyperthyroidism. This chain uses TRBV28 with TRBJ1-1; D remains ambiguous. Specimen: blood. The clonotype comes from a man younger than 35 with Graves' hyperthyroidism. DNA for the CDR3: TGTGCCAGCAGCTTAGGGTTCGGCCAGGTAAACACTGAAGCTTTCTTT. This gives the protein CASSLGFGQVNTEAFF.